These T cell receptor beta chains were read from a single sample in a study of T cells in Graves' hyperthyroidism and ophthalmopathy. TCRdb re-called the multiplex PCR reads through MiXCR, storing one row per CDR3 protein. The data hold approximately 740,000 distinct CDR3 sequences, with 14% observed a single time. Source material: blood. Every receptor here comes from a woman in her late teens or twenties with Graves' hyperthyroidism. CDR3s include the opening cysteine and the closing phenylalanine or tryptophan.

v_call,cdr3_aa
TRBV4-3,CASSQDRQANSPLHF
TRBV19,CASSPTLTGVGQPQHF
TRBV28,CASSNRVLGEQYF
TRBV24-1,CATGPSRQSSYNEQFF
TRBV5-6,CASSLGLWEQYF
TRBV28,CASSFQASGRPKDTQYF
TRBV9,CASSVTPGVSNSPLHF
TRBV28,CASSLSLAGVKVAKNIQYF
TRBV14,CASSSELNTGELFF
TRBV7-9,CASSFGNTGDGYTF
TRBV6-1,CASSYRTQGASGELFF
TRBV3-1,CASSYRVSYEQYF
TRBV9,CASSVEWGQGYGYTF
TRBV5-1,CASSLAFSRPNTEAFF
TRBV4-1,CASSRRTRDTQYF
TRBV5-1,CASRLDTDSYNEQFF
TRBV6-1,CASRVTSGSHGELFF
TRBV19,CASRLQGGSYNEQFF
TRBV7-3,CASKGAGDWYF
TRBV6-1,CASRAGVYEQYF
TRBV7-8,CASSPKIYREETQYF
TRBV20-1,CSARLAGGPYEQYF
TRBV12-3/TRBV12-4,CASSPPPLFANTGELFF
TRBV5-5,CASSLGSGGMTYNEQFF
TRBV29-1,CSALGSPRENYGYTF
TRBV12-3/TRBV12-4,CASSFLQQETQYF
TRBV11-2,CASSWTGDTQYF
TRBV29-1,CSVEDGTGYEQYF